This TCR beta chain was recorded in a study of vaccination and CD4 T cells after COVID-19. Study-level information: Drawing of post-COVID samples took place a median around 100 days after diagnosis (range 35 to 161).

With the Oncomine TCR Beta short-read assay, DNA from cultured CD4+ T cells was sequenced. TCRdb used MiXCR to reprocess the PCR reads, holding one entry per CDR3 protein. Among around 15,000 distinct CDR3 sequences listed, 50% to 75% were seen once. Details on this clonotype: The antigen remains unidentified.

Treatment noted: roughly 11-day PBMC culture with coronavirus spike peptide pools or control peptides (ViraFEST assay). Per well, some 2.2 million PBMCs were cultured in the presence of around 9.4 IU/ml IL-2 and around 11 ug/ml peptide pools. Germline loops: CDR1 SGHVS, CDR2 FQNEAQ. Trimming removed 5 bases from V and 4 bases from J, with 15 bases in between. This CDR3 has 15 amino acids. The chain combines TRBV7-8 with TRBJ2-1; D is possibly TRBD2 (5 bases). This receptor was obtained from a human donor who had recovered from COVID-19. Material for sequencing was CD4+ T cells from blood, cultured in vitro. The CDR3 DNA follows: TGTGCCAGCAGCATCCGGGGTGGCGGGTACAATGAGCAGTTCTTC. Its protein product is CASSIRGGGYNEQFF.